Below, 19 T cell receptor beta chains from the same sample are listed, as sequenced in a study of T cell repertoires in cytomegalovirus infection. TCRdb re-derived calls from the reads in MiXCR, one entry per CDR3 protein. The sample yields just under 300,000 distinct CDR3 sequences, about a tenth seen once. Material: PBMCs. The receptor set was obtained from a human donor in good health (CMV status not recorded). Some clones in this sample may be carry-over from other donors' samples.

The sample holds many counts of this clonotype. The chain uses TRBV20-1 and TRBJ2-2, with D possibly TRBD1 on 5 matching bases. In germline, CDR1 is DFQATT, CDR2 SNEGSKA (reference sequence). Trimming took off 0 bases at V and 4 bases at J, with 18 bases between the two ends. This CDR3 spans 17 amino acids. The CDR3 coding sequence is TGCAGTGCTAGAGACCGCCCCAGTGGGGCCGGCACCGGGGAGCTGTTTTTT. Translating it yields CSARDRPSGAGTGELFF.

This clonotype was observed many times. The chain combines TRBV15 with TRBJ1-6; no firm D call. V was trimmed by 0 bases and J by 10 bases, leaving 13 bases between them. The germline V gene encodes CDR1 LNHNV and CDR2 YYDKDF (reference sequence). CDR3 length: 15 residues. The chain's CDR3 is CATSRDRAGGSPLHF. The CDR3 nucleotides are TGTGCCACCAGCAGAGATAGGGCAGGAGGGTCACCCCTCCACTTT.

This clonotype was observed many times. The rearrangement joins TRBV7-2 to TRBJ1-2, with D maybe TRBD1 (5 bases). V shed 4 bases and J shed 5 bases, with 17 bases lying between them. This CDR3 has 15 residues. Germline CDR1 and CDR2: SGHTA and FQGNSA. CDR3 nucleotides: TGTGCCAGCAGCTCCGAATCCGGGACTCCTTATGGCTACACCTTC. As protein: CASSSESGTPYGYTF.

Comment on this clonotype: A much larger clone differs from this one at a single base, so this may be a read error. V usage is TRBV28 and J usage is TRBJ1-1; D gene uncertain. The CDR3 length is 14 residues. Germline lookup yields CDR1 MDHEN and CDR2 SYDVKM. CDR3 in DNA: TGTGCCAGCAGCCCTCACCGGGCGAACACTGAAGCTCTCTTT. It yields the protein CASSPHRANTEALF. The variable domain in full, with the rest retrieved from reference TRBV28 and TRBJ1-1, is DVKVTQSSRYLVKRTGEKVFLECVQDMDHENMFWYRQDPGLGLRLIYFSYDVKMKEKGDIPEGYSVSREKKERFSLILESASTNQTSMYLCASSPHRANTEALFGQGTRLTVV.

This clonotype was counted between two and nine times. The V call is TRBV20-1, the J call TRBJ1-2; unclear D gene. CDR3 length: 15 amino acids. Germline V CDR1 and CDR2: DFQATT, SNEGSKA (reference sequence). The V and J ends lost 0 bases and 4 bases respectively, with 15 bases between them. CDR3 sequence reads: CSARDRLLHSYGYTF. CDR3 DNA sequence: TGCAGTGCTAGAGATCGTCTCTTACACAGCTATGGCTACACCTTC.

This clonotype was seen at least ten times. V usage is TRBV6-2 or TRBV6-3 and J usage is TRBJ2-5; the D is unclear. V dropped 6 bases and J dropped 3 bases, with 8 bases sitting between them. CDR3 length: 12 residues. Germline CDR1 and CDR2: MNHEY and SVGEGT. CDR3 DNA: TGTGCCAGCAGCCCTGGGGAAGAGACCCAGTACTTC. Its translation is CASSPGEETQYF.

V is TRBV6-6 and J is TRBJ2-3, with D possibly called TRBD1 or TRBD2 (5 bases each). CDR1 is MNHNY and CDR2 is SVGAGI in the germline V gene (reference sequence). The ends were cut back, 4 bases at V and 2 bases at J, with 13 bases in the middle. This CDR3 region has 15 residues. CDR3 residues: CASSWDEAATDTQYF. CDR3 nucleotide sequence: TGTGCCAGCAGTTGGGACGAAGCGGCCACAGATACGCAGTATTTT.

This chain links TRBV25-1 with TRBJ1-3; D is unclear. Looked up from germline, CDR1 is MGHDK and CDR2 is SYGVNS. V lost 3 bases, J lost 0 bases, and 15 bases lay in between. The CDR3 totals 17 residues. The DNA of the CDR3 is TGTGCCAGCAGTGATGGTAACGGTATTTACTCTGGAAACACCATATATTTT. Its protein product is CASSDGNGIYSGNTIYF.

The table lists this clonotype with many counts. This sequence joins TRBV6-4 and TRBJ1-2; no reliable D call. Trimming pared 4 bases from V and 8 bases from J, leaving 8 bases between. Per germline, CDR1 MRHNA and CDR2 SNTAGT. This CDR3 contains 11 residues. CDR3 sequence reads: CASSGAEGYTF. The CDR3, as DNA: TGTGCCAGCAGTGGGGCGGAAGGCTACACCTTC.

Ten or more counts support this clonotype. The chain has TRBV11-2 and TRBJ2-5; perhaps TRBD2 as D (7 bases). The CDR3 loop spans 16 amino acids. The germline V gene encodes CDR1 SGHAT and CDR2 FQNNGV. V was pared by 5 bases and J by 2 bases, with 18 bases between. In nucleotides, the CDR3 is TGTGCCAGCAGCCTTATTGGCGGGGGCCGACAAGAGACCCAGTACTTC. Protein product: CASSLIGGGRQETQYF.

CDR3 residues: CSARGHPITDTQYF. The CDR3 nucleotides are TGCAGTGCCCGTGGACACCCGATCACAGATACGCAGTATTTT. The chain links TRBV20-1 to TRBJ2-3; D possibly corresponds to TRBD1 (5 bases). V was pared by 6 bases and J by 2 bases, with 15 bases between. The CDR3 has 14 residues. Germline V CDR1 and CDR2: DFQATT, SNEGSKA (reference sequence).

The genes are TRBV5-5 and TRBJ2-1; D possibly corresponds to TRBD1 (6 bases). V was trimmed by 0 bases and J by 3 bases, leaving 10 bases between them. Germline V lookup: CDR1 SGHKS, CDR2 YYEKEE (reference sequence). The CDR3 extends over 15 amino acids. CDR3 coding DNA: TGTGCCAGCAGCTTGGTCGGACAGAACTACAATGAGCAGTTCTTC. It yields the protein CASSLVGQNYNEQFF.

V usage is TRBV5-1 and J usage is TRBJ2-1; D gene unclear. The V gene's germline CDR1 is SGHRS and CDR2 YFSETQ. V was pared by 1 base and J by 5 bases, with 10 bases between. The length of the CDR3 is 14 residues. The CDR3 protein is CASSLLGFDNEQFF. The CDR3 DNA reads as TGCGCCAGCAGCTTGCTCGGGTTCGACAATGAGCAGTTCTTC.

This clonotype was detected ten times or more. The V call is TRBV12-3 or TRBV12-4, the J call TRBJ2-1; D ambiguous. This CDR3 region has 13 residues. V was trimmed by 2 bases and J by 3 bases, leaving 5 bases between them. The CDR3: CASSLMGYNEQFF. The DNA for the CDR3 is TGTGCCAGCAGTTTAATGGGCTACAATGAGCAGTTCTTC.

This clonotype was counted between two and nine times. V gene TRBV23-1 combines with J gene TRBJ1-1; D may be TRBD1 (6 bases). TRBV23-1 is annotated as an ORF whose role is uncertain. There are 13 residues in the CDR3. The ends were cut back, 3 bases at V and 6 bases at J, with 11 bases in the middle. DNA of the CDR3: TGCGCCAGCAGTCAGGGGGCAGGGGCTGAAGCTTTCTTT. Translation: CASSQGAGAEAFF.

This clonotype appeared many times. The CDR3 loop reads CSVERIHRVRETQYF. The CDR3 nucleotides are TGCAGCGTTGAGAGGATACACAGGGTCCGGGAGACCCAGTACTTC. The chain links TRBV29-1 to TRBJ2-5, with D tentatively TRBD1 (6 bases). CDR3 length: 15 residues. Germline assignment: CDR1 SQVTM and CDR2 ANQGSEA. Deletions cut 3 bases from V and 5 bases from J, with 19 bases between. The complete variable domain, with remaining parts taken from reference TRBV29-1 and TRBJ2-5, reads SAVISQKPSRDICQRGTSLTIQCQVDSQVTMMFWYRQQPGQSLTLIATANQGSEATYESGFVIDKFPISRPNLTFSTLTVSNMSPEDSSIYLCSVERIHRVRETQYFGPGTRLLVL.

At least ten counts were recorded for this clonotype. The rearrangement uses TRBV2 and TRBJ1-1; no reliable D call. This CDR3 contains 15 residues. Trimming stripped 4 bases from V and 6 bases from J, with 18 bases between. Germline V gene data show CDR1 as SNHLY and CDR2 as FYNNEI. As DNA, the CDR3 is TGTGCCAGCAGTGGAGGAGCAATCGGGATCTCTGAAGCTTTCTTT. It yields the protein CASSGGAIGISEAFF.

The table lists this clonotype with many counts. This chain joins TRBV7-2 and TRBJ1-1, with D unresolved. Germline CDR1 is SGHTA and CDR2 is FQGNSA. The CDR3 runs to 14 residues. The germline V and J ends were trimmed by 5 bases and 5 bases, with 15 bases remaining between them. CDR3: CASSQTPVRTEAFF. CDR3 in DNA: TGTGCCAGCAGCCAGACCCCCGTGAGGACTGAAGCTTTCTTT.

The rearrangement uses TRBV4-1 and TRBJ2-3; 7 bases align to TRBD2. The CDR3 runs to 17 residues. The junction had 6 bases not matched to a gene; V was cut back by 0 bases and J by 0 bases. The germline V gene has CDR1 MGHRA and CDR2 YSYEKL. The CDR3, as DNA: TGCGCCAGCAGCCAAGACCCTAGCGGCACTAGCACAGATACGCAGTATTTT. Residues: CASSQDPSGTSTDTQYF.